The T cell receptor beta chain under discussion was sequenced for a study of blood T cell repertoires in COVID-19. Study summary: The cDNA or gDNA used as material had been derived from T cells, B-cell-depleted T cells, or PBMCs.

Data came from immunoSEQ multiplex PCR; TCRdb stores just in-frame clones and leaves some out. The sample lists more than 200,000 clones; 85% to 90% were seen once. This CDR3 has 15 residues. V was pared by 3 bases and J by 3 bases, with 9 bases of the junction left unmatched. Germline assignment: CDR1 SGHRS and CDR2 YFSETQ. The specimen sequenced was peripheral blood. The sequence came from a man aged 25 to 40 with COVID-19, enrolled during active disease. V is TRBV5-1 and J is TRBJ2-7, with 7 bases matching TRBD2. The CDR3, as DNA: TGCGCCAGCAGCTCGGGGACTACTGGCTTCTACGAGCAGTACTTC. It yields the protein CASSSGTTGFYEQYF.